A selection of T cell receptor beta chains follows, all from one sample in a study of early T cells in non-severe SARS-CoV-2 infection. TCRdb reprocessed the 5' RACE reads via MiXCR and lists one record per CDR3 protein. Here the sample spans about 52,000 distinct CDR3 sequences, less than 9.5% being singletons. The sequencing input was whole blood. The receptors shown here come from an adult who was a healthcare worker with PCR-confirmed SARS-CoV-2 infection or an uninfected control (not recorded which). Each CDR3 is given with its conserved first and last residue.

v_gene	j_gene	CDR3aa
TRBV3-1	TRBJ2-3	CASSRGQGRTDTQYF
TRBV14	TRBJ2-7	CASSQDPGAPYEQYF
TRBV29-1	TRBJ2-1	CSVGTSGRNEQFF
TRBV30	TRBJ2-7	CAWDLDLYEQYF
TRBV7-8	TRBJ2-4	CASSLVGTSGSKAKNIQYF
TRBV29-1	TRBJ2-1	CSVGHEQFF
TRBV20-1	TRBJ2-1	CSAFPWTGDYNEQFF
TRBV7-9	TRBJ1-5	CASRIKSGRALNGNQPQHF
TRBV28	TRBJ2-7	CASSFAGGLYEQYF
TRBV25-1	TRBJ2-1	CASSTRTGPNTDNEQFF
TRBV7-6	TRBJ2-7	CASSYRDGTNYEQYF
TRBV29-1	TRBJ1-1	CSTRNSGTTEAFF
TRBV4-2	TRBJ2-4	CASSQEQAVKNIQYF
TRBV21-1	TRBJ2-7	CASSTHRGLTVRCEQYF
TRBV6-2/TRBV6-3	TRBJ1-5	CASRNRAVNQPQHF
TRBV10-3	TRBJ1-5	CAISGNGTGNQPQHF
TRBV11-2	TRBJ2-2	CASSSHFLQNTGELFF
TRBV29-1	TRBJ2-7	CSVRPQSSYEQYF
TRBV10-1	TRBJ2-3	CASFRTPRSTDTQYF
TRBV19	TRBJ1-5	CASSKGGNQPQHF
TRBV7-8	TRBJ2-7	CASSLVGQTSYEQYF
TRBV20-1	TRBJ2-3	CSARGGRGADTQYF
TRBV6-5	TRBJ1-2	CASSYNRRNYGYTF
TRBV5-1	TRBJ2-1	CASSSLAGGPSYNEQFF
TRBV19	TRBJ2-7	CASSIGWTGDYEQYF
TRBV12-3/TRBV12-4	TRBJ2-2	CASSPRPANTGELFF
TRBV7-9	TRBJ2-1	CASSQTRFAHNEQFF
TRBV20-1	TRBJ2-4	CSARRGEEVAKNIQYF
TRBV5-1	TRBJ2-5	CASSPRLVQETQYF
TRBV12-3/TRBV12-4	TRBJ1-5	CASSPRTGEYSNQPQHF
TRBV14	TRBJ2-1	CASSQEGRLNEQFF
TRBV28	TRBJ2-7	CASSSPGTYYEQYF
TRBV12-3/TRBV12-4	TRBJ2-7	CASSFSGGIYEQYF
TRBV29-1	TRBJ2-1	CSVSRGEQFF
TRBV5-6	TRBJ1-5	CASSFGTGGNQPQHF
TRBV19	TRBJ1-3	CASSIGTVSGNTIYF
TRBV2	TRBJ2-3	CASGGGSTDTQYF
TRBV7-8	TRBJ2-1	CASSPPGGSRYEQFF
TRBV7-3	TRBJ2-1	CASSFPPGEPFF
TRBV29-1	TRBJ2-7	CSAMRGGAGEQYF
TRBV6-5	TRBJ2-7	CASSYRGGRYEQYF